This paragraph covers one T cell receptor beta chain sequence. Its antigen is not known. This specimen comes from a study of cytotoxic CD8 clonotypes in ibrutinib-treated CLL. Study results and limitations: Circulating CD8+ T-cell counts were tracked by baseline clonality, which exceeded that of age-matched healthy donors. Clonality was higher at ibrutinib response and returned toward baseline at progression.

Germline values: CDR1 SGHVS, CDR2 FNYEAQ. The CDR3 is 15 residues long. V was pared by 5 bases and J by 5 bases, with 5 bases of the junction left unmatched. Using immunoSEQ multiplex PCR, the repertoire was profiled, and TCRdb retains in-frame clones only, with some absent. The repertoire has 130,000 to 150,000 clones, around 80% of them found once; the top ten carry around 13%. Genomic DNA in an amount of approximately 1.9 micrograms was extracted from cryopreserved PBMCs and used for the preparation of TCR beta libraries. This sample comprised PBMCs, obtained after 12 months of ibrutinib treatment. The chain joins TRBV7-6 to TRBJ2-7; 14 bases align to TRBD2. The source of this sequence is a human donor with chronic lymphocytic leukemia. The CDR3 bases are TGTGCCAGCAGCCCAGGGACTAGCGGGAGTGACGAGCAGTACTTC. Translation: CASSPGTSGSDEQYF.